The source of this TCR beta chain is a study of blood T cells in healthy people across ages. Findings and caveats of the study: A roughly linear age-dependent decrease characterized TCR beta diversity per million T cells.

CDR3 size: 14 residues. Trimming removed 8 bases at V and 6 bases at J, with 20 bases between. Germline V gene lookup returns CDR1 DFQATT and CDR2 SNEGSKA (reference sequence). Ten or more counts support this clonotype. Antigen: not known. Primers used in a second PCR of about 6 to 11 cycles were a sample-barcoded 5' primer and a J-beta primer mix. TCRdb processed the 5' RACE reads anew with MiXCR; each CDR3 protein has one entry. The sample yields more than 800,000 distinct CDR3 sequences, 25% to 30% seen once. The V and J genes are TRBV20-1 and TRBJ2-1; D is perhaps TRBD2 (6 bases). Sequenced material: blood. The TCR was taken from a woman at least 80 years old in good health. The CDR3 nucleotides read TGCAGTCCCCCACTAGCCTTAGCGAGCAATGAGCAGTTCTTC. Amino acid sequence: CSPPLALASNEQFF.